This TCR beta chain was captured in a study of blood T cell repertoires in COVID-19. Germline values: CDR1 MNHEY, CDR2 SVGEGT. The CDR3 sequence is 13 residues long. Trimming cost V 9 bases and J 1 base, with 13 bases left between them. TCRdb's table, derived via immunoSEQ multiplex PCR, lists solely in-frame clones and lacks some. Of about 210,000 clones listed, 75% to 90% are singletons. The source material was peripheral blood. The clonotype comes from a middle-aged man with acute or convalescent COVID-19. The chain has TRBV6-2 or TRBV6-3 and TRBJ2-7; TRBD2 might be the D (6 bases). CDR3 DNA sequence: TGTGCCAGTAGCCGGGAGCGTTCCTACGAGCAGTACTTC. Protein: CASSRERSYEQYF.